The entry below describes one T cell receptor (beta chain). Germline V gene lookup returns CDR1 GTSNPN and CDR2 SVGIG (reference sequence). The V gene lost 2 bases and the J gene lost 8 bases, with 18 bases spanning the gap. The CDR3 covers 14 residues. Profiled with immunoSEQ multiplex PCR; TCRdb holds only in-frame clones, not every one. Among a few hundred thousand clones listed, around nine tenths were seen once. This entry comes from a study of blood T cell repertoires in COVID-19. The chain recombines TRBV30 with TRBJ1-2, with D possibly being TRBD1 (6 bases). The sequenced material came from PBMCs or T cells enriched from blood (not recorded which). The TCR originated in a woman in her 30s who had recovered from COVID-19. The CDR3 spells CAWSMGRGGTGYTF. The CDR3 DNA follows: TGTGCCTGGAGTATGGGGAGGGGGGGCACCGGCTACACCTTC.